This T cell receptor beta chain was captured by sequencing in a study of blood T cell repertoires in COVID-19. Background on the study: Donors in the United States, Italy and Spain gave samples during acute or convalescent COVID-19. The cDNA or gDNA used as material had been derived from T cells, B-cell-depleted T cells, or PBMCs.

Profiling relied on immunoSEQ multiplex PCR, and the TCRdb table lists in-frame clones only, not all of them. The sample gives 200,000 to 250,000 clones, around nine tenths of which show up once; roughly 6.2% is in the top ten. Trimming cost V 1 base and J 11 bases, with 14 bases left between them. Per germline, CDR1 PRHDT and CDR2 FYEKMQ (reference sequence). The CDR3 loop spans 13 amino acids. The chain couples TRBV13 to TRBJ1-1; D might be TRBD1 (5 bases). This receptor was obtained from a man aged 55 to 70 who had recovered from COVID-19. The sequencing input was peripheral blood. The CDR3 here is CASSLDPQGSAFF. CDR3 bases: TGTGCCAGCAGCTTAGATCCCCAGGGCAGCGCTTTCTTT.